This TCR beta chain was recovered during a study of regulatory T cells in long-lasting Graves disease. V lost 3 bases to trimming and J lost 5 bases, with 20 bases between them. Germline-derived CDR1 and CDR2 are SGHRS and YFSETQ. This CDR3 has 17 residues. This clonotype was picked up a small number of times. Its antigen is unknown. Time point meaning: persistent/refractory GD, antithyroid drugs over 5 years with positive TRAb. Making the TCR library involved RNA that had been extracted from PBMCs. Recruitment took place at an endocrinology department in Xi'an, China. According to the study, TCR beta libraries were built with iRepertoire HTBI primers and CDR3-region Arm-PCR. TCRdb reprocessed the multiplex PCR reads via MiXCR and lists one record per CDR3 protein. The sample records approximately 470,000 distinct CDR3 sequences, less than 25% being singletons. Overall study results and limits: Shared public clonotypes totalled some 2,500 in persistent patients, compared with about 990 in new patients. There was favoring of TRBV28, TRBJ1-2 and TRBJ2-5 in persistent disease.

V gene TRBV5-1 combines with J gene TRBJ2-2, with D possibly being TRBD1 or TRBD2 (5 bases each). The sequence was collected from a female donor with Graves disease. The starting material was peripheral blood mononuclear cells (PBMCs), obtained when the disease was refractory, from a patient treated with antithyroid drugs. The CDR3 loop is CASSSSTGTVVTGELFF. CDR3 coding DNA: TGCGCCAGCAGCTCGTCGACCGGGACGGTCGTGACCGGGGAGCTGTTTTTT. The whole variable domain, remainder taken from reference TRBV5-1 and TRBJ2-2, is KAGVTQTPRYLIKTRGQQVTLSCSPISGHRSVSWYQQTPGQGLQFLFEYFSETQRNKGNFPGRFSGRQFSNSRSEMNVSTLELGDSALYLCASSSSTGTVVTGELFFGEGSRLTVL.